This T cell receptor beta chain comes out of a study of blood T cell repertoires in COVID-19. The method was immunoSEQ multiplex PCR; TCRdb's version includes in-frame clones alone and lacks a portion of them. The sample lists 150,000 to 200,000 clones, roughly 77% occurring once. Self-reported history from a screening survey and questionnaire set each donor's cohort. The length of the CDR3 is 14 residues. Between the trimmed V and J ends, which lost 7 bases and 8 bases, there was a span of 17 bases. The germline V gene has CDR1 LNHDA and CDR2 SQIVND (reference sequence). V gene TRBV19 combines with J gene TRBJ1-4, with D hard to call. The sequenced sample was PBMCs or T cells enriched from blood (not recorded which). This receptor was obtained from a woman aged 50 to 60 with acute COVID-19. As DNA, the CDR3 is TGTGCCAGTATTAATCGCGGAGTAGAAGAAAAACTGTTTTTT. Its protein is CASINRGVEEKLFF.